The entry that follows covers one T cell receptor (beta chain) sequence. What it recognizes is unknown. Recent vaccinations or acute infections were absent in the healthy HIV-negative adult donors. TCRdb keeps only in-frame clones here, not all; method: immunoSEQ multiplex PCR. The sample lists some 660,000 clones; 60% to 75% were seen once. The data were taken from a study of shared clonotypes between healthy human individuals. Study in general: The study used three CD4 naive, three CD4 memory, two CD8 naive and one CD8 memory plate per donor.

Study-wide findings and caveats: Sampling was confined to blood; repertoires within tissues likely differ.

Germline loops: CDR1 WSHSY, CDR2 SAAADI. Trimming took 8 bases from V and 0 from J, leaving 5 bases between them. The CDR3 runs 13 residues. The chain recombines TRBV10-2 with TRBJ2-6; D is unclear. Sample: memory CD4+ T cells sorted from blood. Sample subset: CD45RA-negative fraction. The TCR originated in a woman aged 30 to 39 in good health. The CDR3 spells CASEPSGANVLTF. DNA for the CDR3: TGCGCCAGCGAACCCTCTGGGGCCAACGTCCTGACTTTC.